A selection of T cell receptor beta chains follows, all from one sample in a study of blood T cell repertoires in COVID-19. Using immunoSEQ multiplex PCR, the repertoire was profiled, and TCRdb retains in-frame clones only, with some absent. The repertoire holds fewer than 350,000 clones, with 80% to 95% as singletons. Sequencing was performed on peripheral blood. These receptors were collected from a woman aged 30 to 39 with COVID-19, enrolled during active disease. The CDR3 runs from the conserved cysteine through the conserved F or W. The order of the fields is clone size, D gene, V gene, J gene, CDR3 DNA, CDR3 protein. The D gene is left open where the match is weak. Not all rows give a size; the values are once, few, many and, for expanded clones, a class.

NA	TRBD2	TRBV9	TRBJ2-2	TGTGCCAGCAGCTCCTTTAATAGCGGGAGGGTGATCGGGGAGCTGTTTTTT	CASSSFNSGRVIGELFF
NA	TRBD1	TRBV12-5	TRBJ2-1	TGTGCTAGTGGCCTCCGGACCTGGGACAGGGGGCTAAGTGGGGACAATGAGCAGTTCTTC	CASGLRTWDRGLSGDNEQFF
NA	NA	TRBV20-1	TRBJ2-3	TGCAGTGCCCTTGGAGCCGATACGCAGTATTTT	CSALGADTQYF
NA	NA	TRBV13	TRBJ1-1	TGTGCCAGCAGCCCCACAGGAAGAGGAGCTTTCTTT	CASSPTGRGAFF
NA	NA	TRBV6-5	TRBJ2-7	TGTGCCAGCAGTTATGGAGAAGGAGTCCTCGAGCAGTACTTC	CASSYGEGVLEQYF
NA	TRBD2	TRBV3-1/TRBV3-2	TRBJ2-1	TGTGCCAGCAGCCGAGGCGGGAGGGGCAATGAGCAGTTCTTC	CASSRGGRGNEQFF
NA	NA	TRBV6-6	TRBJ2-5	TGTGCCAGCAGTTACTCGAACAGGGAAGAGACCCAGTACTTC	CASSYSNREETQYF
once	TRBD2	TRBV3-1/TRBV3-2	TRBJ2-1	TGTGCCAGCGGTAGACTAGCGGGAGGCAACAATGAGCAGTTCTTC	CASGRLAGGNNEQFF
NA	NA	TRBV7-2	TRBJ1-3	TGTGCCAGCAGCCCCTCCGGGGGGGCATGGACCATATATTTT	CASSPSGGAWTIYF
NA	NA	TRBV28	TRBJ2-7	TGTGCCAGCAGTACCGGGACACGGAGTTACGAGCAGTACTTC	CASSTGTRSYEQYF
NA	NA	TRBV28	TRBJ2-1	TGTGCCAGCACTTTCAAACTAGCCCCTCTCCTCGACAATGAGCAGTTCTTC	CASTFKLAPLLDNEQFF
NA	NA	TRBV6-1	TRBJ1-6	TGTGCCAGCAGTGAAGCGGGCAGGAATTCACCCCTCCACTTT	CASSEAGRNSPLHF
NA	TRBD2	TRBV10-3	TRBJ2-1	TGTGCCATCAGTGACCCGGAGGGAGGGTCCTACAATGAGCAGTTCTTC	CAISDPEGGSYNEQFF
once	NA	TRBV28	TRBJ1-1	TGTGCCAGCAGTTTGGTGGCAGACACTGAAGCTTTCTTT	CASSLVADTEAFF
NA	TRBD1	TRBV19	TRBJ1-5	TGTGCCAGTACCGCGACAGGGCCCAATCAGCCCCAGCATTTT	CASTATGPNQPQHF
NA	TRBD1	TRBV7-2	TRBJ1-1	TGTGCCAGCAGCTTTGGACAGGCGAACACTGAAGCTTTCTTT	CASSFGQANTEAFF
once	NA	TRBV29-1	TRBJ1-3	TGCAGCGTTGAAGCGCACGGGGGGCCTGGAAACACCATATATTTT	CSVEAHGGPGNTIYF
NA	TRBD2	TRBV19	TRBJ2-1	TGTGCCAGTCGACCGGGGGGAGTCCCCTACAATGAGCAGTTCTTC	CASRPGGVPYNEQFF